This T cell receptor beta chain was identified in a study of long-term antiretroviral therapy in people with HIV. Study observations and caveats: Older ART regimens were possibly in use when the blood was collected between about 2003 and 2017. Those clones which expanded before ART made up the dominant part of the repertoire at all time points.

About this clone itself: No antigen is known for it.

Researchers report immunoSEQ v3.0 was run at survey level. Generated by immunoSEQ multiplex PCR, the TCRdb table keeps only in-frame clones and is missing some. This table holds tens of thousands of clones, nearly 95% found once. This material consisted of unsorted PBMCs, taken 3.7 years after starting antiretroviral therapy. The source of this sequence is a woman between 50 and 59 years old with HIV.

The CDR3 DNA is TGTGCCAGGCCCGGGACACACGAGCAGTACTTC. Its protein is CARPGTHEQYF. The chain is built from TRBV21-1 and TRBJ2-7; the DNA was not used to check the table's D call, TRBD1. TRBV21-1 is an annotated pseudogene. The CDR3 is 11 residues long.